This is a list of T cell receptor beta chains from one sample in a study of blood T cell repertoires in COVID-19. Libraries were prepared by immunoSEQ multiplex PCR; TCRdb keeps only in-frame clonotypes and omits some of them. The table lists over 200,000 clones, about nine tenths of them singletons. What was sequenced was peripheral blood. Receptor source: a woman in her sixties with acute or convalescent COVID-19. Each CDR3 is given with its conserved first and last residue. Each record gives: V gene, clone size, J gene, D gene, CDR3 DNA, CDR3 protein. D genes are given only for firm matches. Clone size, where shown, is once, few, many, or a class for clones that have expanded.

TRBV7-9	.	TRBJ2-1	TRBD2	TGTGCCAGCAGCTTAGCCACGGGACTAGTCTACAATGAGCAGTTCTTC	CASSLATGLVYNEQFF
TRBV4-1	.	TRBJ1-1	TRBD1	TGCGCCAGCAGACAGGGGATTGACACTGAAGCTTTCTTT	CASRQGIDTEAFF
TRBV5-4	.	TRBJ2-2	TRBD2	TGTGCCAGCAGCGGGGTAGCGGGGGGCAACACCGGGGAGCTGTTTTTT	CASSGVAGGNTGELFF
TRBV6-6	.	TRBJ1-3	TRBD1	TGTGCCAGCAGTTTCCAACGGACAGGGTCTGGAAACACCATATATTTT	CASSFQRTGSGNTIYF
TRBV18	.	TRBJ1-5	.	TGTGCCAGCTCACCAAGCCGGGAGGGCAATCAGCCCCAGCATTTT	CASSPSREGNQPQHF
TRBV7-3	.	TRBJ1-2	.	TGTGCCAGCAGTCCCGGTCCTCAGGGGGGCTACACCTTC	CASSPGPQGGYTF
TRBV10-3	once	TRBJ2-4	.	TGTGCCATCAGTGATGCAAGCCTTGTAGCCAAAAACATTCAGTACTTC	CAISDASLVAKNIQYF
TRBV19	.	TRBJ2-7	.	TGTGCCAGTAGTTCCGCTATGTTCTACGAGCAGTACTTC	CASSSAMFYEQYF
TRBV7-8	.	TRBJ1-2	TRBD1	TGTGCCAGCAGCCCTTGGACAGGGGGAAAGGGCTACACCTTC	CASSPWTGGKGYTF
TRBV6-1	.	TRBJ2-1	TRBD2	TGTGCCAGCAGTGACCCGGCTAGCGGGATTTACAATGAGCAGTTCTTC	CASSDPASGIYNEQFF
TRBV5-1	.	TRBJ2-3	TRBD2	TGCGCCAGCAGCTTAATTTTACTAGCGGGGGGGCGCGGTGAAGATACGCAGTATTTT	CASSLILLAGGRGEDTQYF
TRBV7-9	.	TRBJ2-5	TRBD1	TGTGCCAGCAGCGCGACAGGGGAAGTAGAGACCCAGTACTTC	CASSATGEVETQYF
TRBV7-9	.	TRBJ1-2	.	TGTGCCAGCAGCTTATCCGGGGGTAGCTATGGCTACACCTTC	CASSLSGGSYGYTF
TRBV10-3	.	TRBJ1-2	.	TGTGCCATCAGTAGACAGGTACTTGCTAACTATGGCTACACCTTC	CAISRQVLANYGYTF
TRBV3-1/TRBV3-2	.	TRBJ2-4	TRBD1	TGTGCCAGCAGCCCCTCAGGGGGACAGGGTGAAAACATTCAGTACTTC	CASSPSGGQGENIQYF
TRBV2	.	TRBJ1-6	.	TGTGCCAGCAGCGGTTTTCGTAATTCACCCCTCCACTTT	CASSGFRNSPLHF
TRBV7-2	.	TRBJ1-5	TRBD1	TGTGCCAGCAGCCGCGCGGGACAGGAGAATCAGCCCCAGCATTTT	CASSRAGQENQPQHF
TRBV18	.	TRBJ1-1	.	TGTGCCAGCTCATCCACAGCGAACACTGAAGCTTTCTTT	CASSSTANTEAFF
TRBV27	.	TRBJ1-6	.	TGTGCCAGCAGCCATGACAGTTATAATTCACCCCTCCACTTT	CASSHDSYNSPLHF
TRBV7-2	.	TRBJ2-1	TRBD2	TGTGCCAGCAGCTTAGAATCGGGGGGGTACAATGAGCAGTTCTTC	CASSLESGGYNEQFF
TRBV23-1	.	TRBJ1-2	.	TGCGCGATAAGGAGAGGGTATCCCTATGGCTACACCTTC	CAIRRGYPYGYTF
TRBV19	.	TRBJ1-5	TRBD1	TGTGCCAGTAGTGTGACAGGGGATAATCAGCCCCAGCATTTT	CASSVTGDNQPQHF
TRBV19	.	TRBJ1-1	TRBD1	TGTGCCAGTAGTCCCGGACAGGGGAGGCGAGCTTTCTTT	CASSPGQGRRAFF
TRBV18	.	TRBJ1-3	TRBD1	TGTGCCAGCTCACCCTCCACAGGGGGCAGAGGAAACACCATATATTTT	CASSPSTGGRGNTIYF
TRBV19	.	TRBJ1-1	.	TGTGCCAGTATGGGGTACAGGACGAACACTGAAGCTTTCTTT	CASMGYRTNTEAFF
TRBV30	.	TRBJ2-2	TRBD2	TGTGCCTGGAGTGTAGGGCTGACTAGCGGGAGGGCCGGGGAGCTGTTTTTT	CAWSVGLTSGRAGELFF
TRBV4-2	.	TRBJ2-6	.	TGTGCCAGCAGCCATGCGGATTTCTCTGGGGCCAACGTCCTGACTTTC	CASSHADFSGANVLTF
TRBV5-5	.	TRBJ2-2	TRBD1	TGTGCCAGCAGCTTTGACAGGGCAACCACAAGGAACACCGGGGAGCTGTTTTTT	CASSFDRATTRNTGELFF
TRBV11-1	.	TRBJ1-2	TRBD1	TGTGCCAGCAGCCCAAGGACAGGGGGCTATGGCTACACCTTC	CASSPRTGGYGYTF
TRBV5-1	.	TRBJ2-1	TRBD2	TGCGCCAGCAGCGAACGGACTAGCTTAGGCAATGAGCAGTTCTTC	CASSERTSLGNEQFF
TRBV2	few	TRBJ2-4	TRBD1	TGTGCCAGCAACTACCCAGGGGGCGCAAGCAAAAACATTCAGTACTTC	CASNYPGGASKNIQYF
TRBV28	.	TRBJ1-1	.	TGTGCCAGCAGTTTCTTTAGGGGAATCATGAACACTGAAGCTTTCTTT	CASSFFRGIMNTEAFF
TRBV4-2	.	TRBJ2-7	.	TGTGCCAGCAGCCAATCGCCGGGTCGGGAGCAGTACTTC	CASSQSPGREQYF
TRBV5-1	.	TRBJ1-1	.	TGCGCCAGCAGCTTGGGAACAGGGTGGACTGAAGCTTTCTTT	CASSLGTGWTEAFF
TRBV10-3	.	TRBJ1-4	.	TGTGCCATCACCCTCCGCGGGACTAATGAAAAACTGTTTTTT	CAITLRGTNEKLFF
TRBV7-2	.	TRBJ1-6	.	TGTGCCAGCAGCTGGACTGAGGATAATTCACCCCTCCACTTT	CASSWTEDNSPLHF
TRBV4-3	.	TRBJ2-7	.	TGCGCCAGCAGCCGCTCCAGGGGGGCCTACGAGCAGTACTTC	CASSRSRGAYEQYF
TRBV4-2	once	TRBJ2-6	.	TGTGCCAGCAGCCAGCAGGGCTACCCCTCTGGGGCCAACGTCCTGACTTTC	CASSQQGYPSGANVLTF
TRBV19	.	TRBJ1-3	.	TGTGCCAGTATCCGAAACAGGGCCCTATCTGGAAACACCATATATTTT	CASIRNRALSGNTIYF
TRBV6-4	.	TRBJ2-2	TRBD1	TGTGCCAGCAGGGGGCAGGGGGCGACCGGGGAGCTGTTTTTT	CASRGQGATGELFF
TRBV5-6	.	TRBJ2-6	.	TGTGCCAGCAGCTTCCCCAGAAGCTCTGGGGCCAACGTCCTGACTTTC	CASSFPRSSGANVLTF
TRBV19	.	TRBJ1-2	.	TGTGCCAGTAGTAGTCGTACGGGGGGCTATGGCTACACCTTC	CASSSRTGGYGYTF
TRBV15	.	TRBJ1-3	TRBD1	TGTGCCACCAGCAGAGGGACAGGGGGATCTGGAAACACCATATATTTT	CATSRGTGGSGNTIYF
TRBV29-1	.	TRBJ2-7	TRBD1	TGCAGCGTTAGGGACAGGGGGCGGCGTGAGCAGTACTTC	CSVRDRGRREQYF
TRBV7-8	.	TRBJ2-3	TRBD2	TGTGCCAGCAGGCACGAAGCGGGAGCCGAGACAGATACGCAGTATTTT	CASRHEAGAETDTQYF
TRBV11-2	.	TRBJ2-1	TRBD1	TGTGCCAGCAGCTTAGTCAGGGGGCCATACAATGAGCAGTTCTTC	CASSLVRGPYNEQFF
TRBV19	.	TRBJ1-2	.	TGTGCCAGCCGGGACTCCCGGGGCTATGGCTACACCTTC	CASRDSRGYGYTF
TRBV11-2	.	TRBJ1-6	.	TGTGCCAGCAGCTTCAACAGGGTAGATTCACCCCTCCACTTT	CASSFNRVDSPLHF
TRBV28	.	TRBJ2-7	TRBD1	TGTGCCAGCAGTTTGTACAGGGGCTACGAGCAGTACTTC	CASSLYRGYEQYF
TRBV5-8	.	TRBJ2-1	.	TGTGCCAGCACCTCAGACTGGAGCTCCTACAATGAGCAGTTCTTC	CASTSDWSSYNEQFF
TRBV11-3	.	TRBJ2-5	TRBD2	TGTGCCAGCAGCTGGTTTAGCGGGGAGACCCAGTACTTC	CASSWFSGETQYF
TRBV7-2	.	TRBJ1-5	.	TGTGCCAGCAGCGTTAAGGGGGGCAATCAGCCCCAGCATTTT	CASSVKGGNQPQHF
TRBV19	.	TRBJ2-5	TRBD1	TGTGCCAGTAGTCCAGGACAGGGGAAAGAGGAGACCCAGTACTTC	CASSPGQGKEETQYF
TRBV28	.	TRBJ1-3	.	TGTGCCAGCAGTTCTCGCGTCTCTGGAAACACCATATATTTT	CASSSRVSGNTIYF
TRBV7-3	.	TRBJ1-2	TRBD1	TGTGCCAGCAGCCCGACAGGGATAGCTAACTATGGCTACACCTTC	CASSPTGIANYGYTF
TRBV3-1/TRBV3-2	.	TRBJ1-6	.	TGTGCCAGCAGCCGCGGACAAAATTCACCCCTCCACTTT	CASSRGQNSPLHF
TRBV2	.	TRBJ1-3	.	TGTGCCAGCAGTGAAACGGGCTCTGGAAACACCATATATTTT	CASSETGSGNTIYF
TRBV4-1	.	TRBJ2-7	TRBD1	TGCGCCAGCAGCCAGGGGACAGGGACCGCGGACTTCTACGAGCAGTACTTC	CASSQGTGTADFYEQYF
TRBV19	.	TRBJ1-5	TRBD1	TGTGCCAGTAGTATAATGGACAGGTCCGTGGTGGGCAATCAGCCCCAGCATTTT	CASSIMDRSVVGNQPQHF
TRBV5-1	.	TRBJ2-1	TRBD1	TGCGCCAGCAGCATAAGGACAGGGGGCATCGTCAATGAGCAGTTCTTC	CASSIRTGGIVNEQFF